This passage covers 26 T cell receptor beta chains from one sample sequenced in a study of cytomegalovirus exposure and HLA in healthy donors. PCR used 60 Vbeta primers and 13 Jbeta primers. Generated by immunoSEQ multiplex PCR, the TCRdb table keeps only in-frame clones and is missing some. The top ten hold around 1% of the sample, which has some 200,000 clones, about 89% seen once. Sequencing was performed on PBMCs. Receptors were obtained from a woman aged 18-29 years in good health and CMV-seronegative.

The rearrangement uses TRBV27 and TRBJ2-1, with a tentative D call TRBD1 (6 bases). Germline CDR1 MNHEY, CDR2 SMNVEV (reference sequence). This CDR3 has 16 amino acids. V lost 2 bases, J lost 5 bases, and 16 bases lay in between. The CDR3 region is CASSLKRRGFHNEQFF. The CDR3 nucleotides are TGTGCCAGCAGTTTAAAACGCAGGGGATTCCACAATGAGCAGTTCTTC.

The chain recombines TRBV14 with TRBJ1-1; a weak D match, TRBD1 (5 bases). Trimming left V 1 base short and J 5 bases short, with 8 bases between. The germline CDR1 and CDR2 sequences are SGHDN and FVKESK. CDR3 length: 13 amino acids. CDR3 in DNA: TGTGCCAGCAGCCAAGGACAGTTAACTGAAGCTTTCTTT. This translates into CASSQGQLTEAFF.

The rearrangement links TRBV4-2 to TRBJ2-7, with D perhaps matching TRBD1 (6 bases). CDR1 is LGHNA, CDR2 YNFKEQ, per germline. V lost 0 bases and J 0 bases, leaving 15 bases between the germline ends. This CDR3 has 17 amino acids. CDR3 in DNA: TGTGCCAGCAGCCAAGAAATGGGACAAGCCTTCTCCTACGAGCAGTACTTC. It codes for CASSQEMGQAFSYEQYF.

The V and J genes are TRBV18 and TRBJ2-1; the match to TRBD2 covers 8 bases. Germline trimming cut 0 bases from V and 2 bases from J; bases unmatched to any gene: 6. In germline, CDR1 is KGHSH, CDR2 LQKENI. There are 17 residues in the CDR3. In DNA form, the CDR3 reads TGTGCCAGCTCACCACCTTTGGCGGGAGGCGCCTACAATGAGCAGTTCTTC. Translating gives CASSPPLAGGAYNEQFF.

This clone was detected a few times. This rearrangement joins TRBV7-9 to TRBJ2-1, with D tentatively TRBD2 (6 bases). The germline V and J ends were trimmed by 6 bases and 4 bases, with 19 bases remaining between them. Germline V gene data show CDR1 as SEHNR and CDR2 as FQNEAQ (reference sequence). CDR3 length equals 16 residues. As DNA, the CDR3 is TGTGCCAGCAGTCGAACCGGGGGAGCTAGGTACAATGAGCAGTTCTTC. It encodes CASSRTGGARYNEQFF.

This sequence joins TRBV30 and TRBJ2-7, with D maybe TRBD1 (6 bases). Germline V gene data show CDR1 as GTSNPN and CDR2 as SVGIG (reference sequence). With 3 bases removed from V and 1 base from J, the gap between germline ends came to 10 bases. CDR3 length: 13 amino acids. DNA of the CDR3: TGTGCCTGGAGCGGGGACAAGTCCTACGAGCAGTACTTC. Its protein is CAWSGDKSYEQYF.

CDR3 residues: CSVPRDRFTDTQYF. CDR3 sequence (DNA): TGCAGCGTTCCCCGGGACAGGTTCACAGATACGCAGTATTTT. This chain joins TRBV29-1 and TRBJ2-3, with 8 bases that match TRBD1. There are 14 residues in the CDR3. Per germline, CDR1 SQVTM and CDR2 ANQGSEA. The V and J ends lost 5 bases and 2 bases, in that order; junction bases with no gene match: 6.

The chain recombines TRBV10-1 with TRBJ2-3, with TRBD2 identical over 9 bases. Germline V gives CDR1 WNHNN, CDR2 SYGVQD (reference sequence). This CDR3 is 16 amino acids long. The V and J ends lost 3 bases and 7 bases, in that order; junction bases with no gene match: 11. The CDR3, as DNA: TGCGCCAGCAGTGATGGGGGGCTAGCGGGACGAAATACGCAGTATTTT. This codes for CASSDGGLAGRNTQYF.

This rearrangement joins TRBV4-3 to TRBJ2-4; D is uncertain. Germline V gene lookup returns CDR1 LGHNA and CDR2 YSLEER. The CDR3 runs 16 residues. The germline V and J ends were trimmed by 0 bases and 4 bases, with 13 bases remaining between them. CDR3 sequence reads: CASSQDLTPQKNIQYF. DNA of the CDR3: TGCGCCAGCAGCCAAGACCTGACACCCCAAAAAAACATTCAGTACTTC.

The CDR3 nucleotides read TGTGCCAGCTCACCACTCAGCAGACAGGGTAGCAATCAGCCCCAGCATTTT. Translating it yields CASSPLSRQGSNQPQHF. The chain joins TRBV18 to TRBJ1-5; 7 bases map to TRBD1. This CDR3 is 17 amino acids long. The V gene end was trimmed by 1 base and the J gene end by 0 bases; junction bases not matched to a gene: 6. Germline CDR1 KGHSH, CDR2 LQKENI.

This chain uses TRBV6-5 with TRBJ2-1; 7 bases line up with TRBD1. This CDR3 is built from 14 residues. The trim removed 10 bases at V and 8 bases at J, leaving 14 bases unmatched. Germline CDR1 MNHEY, CDR2 SVGAGI. The CDR3 region is CATLRGLAGDEQFF. The DNA for the CDR3 is TGTGCCACCTTAAGGGGGCTAGCAGGTGATGAGCAGTTCTTC.

The CDR3 here is CASSLAARGMNSPLHF. Written as DNA, the CDR3 is TGTGCCAGCAGCTTAGCAGCCCGGGGAATGAATTCACCCCTCCACTTT. The V and J genes are TRBV7-6 and TRBJ1-6; D not certain. The germline gives CDR1 SGHVS, CDR2 FNYEAQ. V gave up 0 bases and J gave up 7 bases, with 13 bases separating them. CDR3 length: 16 residues.

The chain combines TRBV5-6 with TRBJ2-7; a possible D gene is TRBD1 (5 bases). This CDR3 has 14 amino acids. Germline assignment: CDR1 SGHDT and CDR2 YYEEEE. V lost 2 bases to trimming and J lost 4 bases, with 13 bases between them. This CDR3 is CASSFGRGYYEQYF. In DNA, the CDR3 is TGTGCCAGCAGCTTTGGTAGGGGCTATTACGAGCAGTACTTC. The full variable domain, its missing parts supplied by reference TRBV5-6 and TRBJ2-7, is DAGVTQSPTHLIKTRGQQVTLRCSPKSGHDTVSWYQQALGQGPQFIFQYYEEEERQRGNFPDRFSGHQFPNYSSELNVNALLLGDSALYLCASSFGRGYYEQYFGPGTRLTVT.

The chain employs TRBV4-1 and TRBJ2-2, with 9 bases fitting TRBD1. Germline V gives CDR1 MGHRA, CDR2 YSYEKL. The CDR3 has 16 residues. V shed 1 base, J shed 4 bases, and the junction held 4 bases outside the gene matches. The CDR3 loop is CASSQVGQGGTGELFF. For the CDR3, the DNA is TGCGCCAGCAGCCAAGTGGGACAGGGTGGCACCGGGGAGCTGTTTTTT.

The rearrangement uses TRBV19 and TRBJ1-5; maybe TRBD1 (5 bases). The V end lost 7 bases, the J end lost 7 bases, and 17 bases lay between the germline ends. CDR3 length equals 14 residues. Germline V gene sequence: CDR1 LNHDA, CDR2 SQIVND (reference sequence). The CDR3 here is CASNRVQGGQPQHF. CDR3 coding DNA: TGTGCCAGTAATAGGGTCCAGGGAGGGCAGCCCCAGCATTTT.

The chain uses TRBV5-4 and TRBJ2-1; 11 bases fit TRBD1. The J segment lost 2 bases and the V segment lost 3 bases, leaving 1 base of the junction unmatched. In germline, CDR1 is SGHNT, CDR2 YYREEE (reference sequence). The CDR3 is 15 residues long. CDR3 sequence: CASSSGQGAYNEQFF. The CDR3, as DNA: TGTGCCAGCAGCTCGGGACAGGGGGCCTACAATGAGCAGTTCTTC.

This clone was observed a single time. This chain joins TRBV7-3 and TRBJ1-6, with 7 bases that match TRBD1. The germline V gene encodes CDR1 SGHTA and CDR2 FQGTGA. The length of the CDR3 is 15 residues. With V trimmed by 5 bases and J by 8 bases, 9 bases remained unmatched. CDR3 sequence: CASSVGQPGDSPLHF. The CDR3 DNA is TGTGCCAGCAGCGTGGGACAGCCTGGGGATTCACCCCTCCACTTT.

Regarding this clone: Germline is not matched at one junction end, which may reflect a read error. Other DNA sequences in the sample encode the same CDR3. The rearrangement joins TRBV28 to TRBJ2-2; D might be TRBD1 (6 bases). CDR3 size: 15 residues. Germline CDR1 is MDHEN and CDR2 is SYDVKM. CDR3 in DNA: TGTGCTAGCAGGACAGCCGGGCCCTCCACCGGGGAGCTGTTTTTT. Protein product: CASRTAGPSTGELFF. Full variable domain (missing parts from reference TRBV28 and TRBJ2-2): DVKVTQSSRYLVKRTGEKVFLECVQDMDHENMFWYRQDPGLGLRLIYFSYDVKMKEKGDIPEGYSVSREKKERFSLILESASTNQTSMYLCASRTAGPSTGELFFGEGSRLTVL.

The chain combines TRBV10-1 with TRBJ2-3; D is undetermined. The CDR3 extends over 14 amino acids. From germline, CDR1 is WNHNN and CDR2 SYGVQD (reference sequence). V was clipped by 5 bases and J by 1 base, with 10 bases between them. CDR3 bases: TGCGCCAGCAGTCGGGTCCAGCGCACAGATACGCAGTATTTT. This sequence encodes CASSRVQRTDTQYF.

The chain carries TRBV4-3 and TRBJ2-2, with D uncertain. The CDR3 runs 15 residues. V was shortened by 4 bases and J by 1 base, with 10 bases between the two germline ends. Per germline, CDR1 LGHNA and CDR2 YSLEER. The CDR3 DNA sequence: TGCGCCAGCAGCCGAGGCCGGATGAACACCGGGGAGCTGTTTTTT. Translating it yields CASSRGRMNTGELFF.

The CDR3 DNA follows: TGTGCCAGCAGAAGCTGGGGGGAACTCTACGAGCAGTACTTC. It yields the protein CASRSWGELYEQYF. The V call is TRBV27, the J call TRBJ2-7, with D perhaps TRBD2 (6 bases). The V gene's germline CDR1 is MNHEY and CDR2 SMNVEV (reference sequence). The length of the CDR3 is 14 residues. Trimming stripped 6 bases from V and 3 bases from J, with 15 bases between.

The chain links TRBV19 to TRBJ1-1; no clear D. Germline V gene sequence: CDR1 LNHDA, CDR2 SQIVND (reference sequence). The germline V and J ends were trimmed by 7 bases and 3 bases, with 9 bases remaining between them. The CDR3 runs 12 residues. In nucleotides, the CDR3 is TGTGCCAGTATCGGCGAGGACACTGAAGCTTTCTTT. As protein: CASIGEDTEAFF.

The rearrangement joins TRBV4-1 to TRBJ2-7; tentative D call: TRBD1 (5 bases). CDR1 and CDR2 (germline): MGHRA, YSYEKL. The CDR3 has 17 amino acids. V lost 0 bases, J lost 7 bases, and 22 bases lay in between. CDR3 bases: TGCGCCAGCAGCCAAGACGTGGTTTTTGTCAGGGCTCATGAGCAGTACTTC. Its translation: CASSQDVVFVRAHEQYF.

This chain links TRBV7-2 with TRBJ2-3; 11 positions match TRBD2. The V gene's germline CDR1 is SGHTA and CDR2 FQGNSA. The CDR3 runs to 15 residues. V dropped 5 bases and J dropped 6; count of bases not matched to a gene: 7. The CDR3: CASSRIAGGMDTQYF. For the CDR3, the DNA is TGTGCCAGCAGCAGAATAGCGGGAGGGATGGATACGCAGTATTTT.

V is TRBV10-3 and J is TRBJ2-3; the match to TRBD1 covers 9 bases. Unmatched junction bases numbered 4, after V lost 9 bases and J lost 6 bases. CDR3 size: 12 residues. Germline CDR1 is ENHRY and CDR2 is SYGVKD. The CDR3 region has the DNA TGTGCCATACAGGGGGCCAGGGATACGCAGTATTTT. This gives the protein CAIQGARDTQYF.

This clone was found a few times. The rearrangement uses TRBV9 and TRBJ2-1; the match to TRBD2 covers 11 bases. V dropped 3 bases and J dropped 9; count of bases not matched to a gene: 14. The V gene's germline CDR1 is SGDLS and CDR2 YYNGEE. The CDR3 totals 17 residues. The CDR3: CASSALRGSGGAGEQFF. Written as DNA, the CDR3 is TGTGCCAGCAGCGCCCTTCGGGGTAGCGGGGGGGCGGGTGAGCAGTTCTTC.